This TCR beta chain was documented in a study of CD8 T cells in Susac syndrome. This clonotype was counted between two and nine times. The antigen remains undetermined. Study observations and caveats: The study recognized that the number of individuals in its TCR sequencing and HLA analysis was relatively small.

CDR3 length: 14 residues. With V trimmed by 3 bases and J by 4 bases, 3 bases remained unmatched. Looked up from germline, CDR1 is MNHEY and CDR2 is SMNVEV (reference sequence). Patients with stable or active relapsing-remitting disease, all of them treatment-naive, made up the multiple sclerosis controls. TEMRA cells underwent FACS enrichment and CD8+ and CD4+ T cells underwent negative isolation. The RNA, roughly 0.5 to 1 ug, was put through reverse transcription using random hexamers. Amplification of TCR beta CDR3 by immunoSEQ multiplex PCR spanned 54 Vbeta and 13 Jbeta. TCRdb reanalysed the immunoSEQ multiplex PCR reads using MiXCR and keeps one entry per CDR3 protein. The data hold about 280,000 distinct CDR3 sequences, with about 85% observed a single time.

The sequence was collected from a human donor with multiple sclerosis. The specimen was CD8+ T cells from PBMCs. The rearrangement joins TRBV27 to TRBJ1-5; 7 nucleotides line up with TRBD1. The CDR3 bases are TGTGCCAGCAGTTTGACAGGGCCAAATCAGCCCCAGCATTTT. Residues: CASSLTGPNQPQHF.